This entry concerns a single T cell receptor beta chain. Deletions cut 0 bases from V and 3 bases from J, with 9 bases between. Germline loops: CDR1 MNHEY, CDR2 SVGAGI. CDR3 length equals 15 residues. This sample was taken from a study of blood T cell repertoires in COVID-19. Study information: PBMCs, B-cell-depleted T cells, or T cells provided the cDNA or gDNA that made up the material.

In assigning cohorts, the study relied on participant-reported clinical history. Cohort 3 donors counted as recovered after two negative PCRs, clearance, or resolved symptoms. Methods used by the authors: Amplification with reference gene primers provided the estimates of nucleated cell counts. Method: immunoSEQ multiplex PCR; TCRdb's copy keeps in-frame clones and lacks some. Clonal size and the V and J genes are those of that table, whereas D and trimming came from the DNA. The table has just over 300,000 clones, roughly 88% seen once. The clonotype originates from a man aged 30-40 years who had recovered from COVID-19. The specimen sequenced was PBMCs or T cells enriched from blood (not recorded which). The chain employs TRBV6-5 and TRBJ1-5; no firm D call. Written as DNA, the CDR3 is TGTGCCAGCAGTTACTCGAGATTCCTCAATCAGCCCCAGCATTTT. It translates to CASSYSRFLNQPQHF.